Here is one T cell receptor (beta chain) with its context. This record comes from a study of T-cell memory formation after mild COVID-19. At the level of the study: The two donors had largely donor-specific TCR clusters.

This CDR3 is 14 amino acids long. V lost 4 bases, J lost 0 bases, and 10 bases lay in between. Germline V gene sequence: CDR1 SGHRS, CDR2 YFSETQ. TCRdb itself ran the 5' RACE reads through MiXCR, one entry per CDR3 protein. The data contain approximately 300,000 distinct CDR3 sequences, roughly 15% of them singletons. This chain joins TRBV5-1 and TRBJ1-1; D remains ambiguous. This clonotype was sampled from a man younger than 30 who had mild COVID-19 (a few samples of this study predate the infection). Cell type and time point are not known. The sequencing input was PBMCs or a T cell subset sorted from them (not recorded which). CDR3 in amino acids: CASSATDMNTEAFF. In DNA, the CDR3 is TGCGCCAGCAGCGCCACAGACATGAACACTGAAGCTTTCTTT.